Shown below are 18 T cell receptor beta chains from a single sample sequenced in a study of early stage breast cancer tumors. Method: immunoSEQ multiplex PCR; TCRdb's copy keeps in-frame clones and lacks some. There are some 48,000 clones in the sample; around 83% occur only once, and 1.3% to 1.5% lies in the top ten. Sequenced input: blood. The receptors were gathered from a person aged 45 to 59 with breast cancer.

The chain joins TRBV7-2 to TRBJ2-1; maybe TRBD1 (5 bases). The CDR3 length is 15 residues. V lost 1 base to trimming and J lost 4 bases, with 11 bases between them. Germline CDR1 SGHTA, CDR2 FQGNSA. DNA of the CDR3: TGTGCCAGCAGCTTAGAGTCGACAGATTACAATGAGCAGTTCTTC. Protein: CASSLESTDYNEQFF.

The chain combines TRBV5-1 with TRBJ2-3, with D possibly matching TRBD2 (6 bases). Germline CDR1 reads SGHRS; CDR2 reads YFSETQ. V was cut by 1 base and J by 2 bases, with 17 bases left in between. This CDR3 comprises 17 residues. CDR3 DNA: TGCGCCAGCAGCTTGTTTGGTAGTAGCGGTGACACAGATACGCAGTATTTT. Translation gives CASSLFGSSGDTDTQYF.

The rearrangement links TRBV27 to TRBJ1-5, with D uncertain. The V end was cut by 6 bases, the J end by 0 bases, with 9 bases between. The CDR3 totals 14 residues. The V gene's germline CDR1 is MNHEY and CDR2 SMNVEV (reference sequence). The CDR3 coding sequence is TGTGCCAGCAGGTCGGGAAATAGCAATCAGCCCCAGCATTTT. Its translation is CASRSGNSNQPQHF.

The chain links TRBV7-2 to TRBJ2-7; D gene uncertain. Looked up from germline, CDR1 is SGHTA and CDR2 is FQGNSA. This CDR3 region has 11 residues. Deletions cut 5 bases from V and 5 bases from J, with 7 bases between. The DNA for the CDR3 is TGTGCCAGCAGCCCGGCTAACGAGCAGTACTTC. Its translation: CASSPANEQYF.

V gene TRBV5-8 combines with J gene TRBJ2-2; weak D call: TRBD2 (6 bases). CDR3 length: 17 amino acids. Germline V lookup: CDR1 SGHTS, CDR2 YDEGEE. V shed 1 base and J shed 2 bases, with 15 bases lying between them. The CDR3 sequence is CASSLIRGGLNTGELFF. The CDR3 nucleotides read TGTGCCAGCAGCTTGATAAGGGGAGGACTAAACACCGGGGAGCTGTTTTTT.

V usage is TRBV4-2 and J usage is TRBJ1-3; weak D call: TRBD1 (6 bases). CDR1 and CDR2 (germline): LGHNA, YNFKEQ. The CDR3 spans 16 residues. V lost 1 base and J 3 bases, leaving 13 bases between the germline ends. The CDR3 sequence is CASSQVLGGHGNTIYF. For the CDR3, the DNA is TGTGCCAGCAGCCAAGTTTTAGGGGGGCATGGAAACACCATATATTTT.

The CDR3 coding sequence is TGCGCCAGCAGCAGTCGGGTAGCGGGGCACCAAGAGACCCAGTACTTC. Protein product: CASSSRVAGHQETQYF. The rearrangement uses TRBV5-1 and TRBJ2-5, with 8 bases that match TRBD2. J was trimmed by 0 bases and V by 4 bases; bases with no gene match: 8. CDR1 SGHRS and CDR2 YFSETQ come from the germline V gene. The CDR3 loop spans 16 amino acids. Together with reference TRBV5-1 and TRBJ2-5, the CDR3 gives the full variable domain: KAGVTQTPRYLIKTRGQQVTLSCSPISGHRSVSWYQQTPGQGLQFLFEYFSETQRNKGNFPGRFSGRQFSNSRSEMNVSTLELGDSALYLCASSSRVAGHQETQYFGPGTRLLVL.

This clone was observed a single time. This chain connects TRBV5-4 to TRBJ2-7; D possibly corresponds to TRBD1 (6 bases). The CDR3 runs to 13 residues. The V gene lost 4 bases and the J gene lost 3 bases, with 11 bases spanning the gap. The germline V gene has CDR1 SGHNT and CDR2 YYREEE (reference sequence). This CDR3 reads CASSPRGYYEQYF. The CDR3 nucleotides are TGTGCCAGCAGCCCGAGGGGGTACTACGAGCAGTACTTC.

J is TRBJ2-6 and V is TRBV5-1; D not certain. The germline V and J ends were trimmed by 3 bases and 2 bases, with 12 bases remaining between them. CDR3 length equals 16 residues. Per the germline V gene, CDR1 is SGHRS and CDR2 is YFSETQ. The CDR3 region has the DNA TGCGCCAGCAGCTCTACAGTCCCGGCTGGGGCCAACGTCCTGACTTTC. Translated, it gives CASSSTVPAGANVLTF.

This sequence joins TRBV19 and TRBJ2-1, with TRBD2 matching 7 bases. The CDR3 is 20 residues long. The germline gives CDR1 LNHDA, CDR2 SQIVND (reference sequence). Unmatched junction bases numbered 15, after V lost 0 bases and J lost 1 base. The CDR3 nucleotides read TGTGCCAGTAGTATAGATCGGTGGGAGGGCCGATATACGTCCTACAATGAGCAGTTCTTC. This sequence encodes CASSIDRWEGRYTSYNEQFF. Complete variable domain (other parts from reference TRBV19 and TRBJ2-1): DGGITQSPKYLFRKEGQNVTLSCEQNLNHDAMYWYRQDPGQGLRLIYYSQIVNDFQKGDIAEGYSVSREKKESFPLTVTSAQKNPTAFYLCASSIDRWEGRYTSYNEQFFGPGTRLTVL.

The V gene is TRBV5-1, the J gene TRBJ2-2, with D uncertain. V lost 0 bases and J lost 2, with 8 bases in between. CDR1 and CDR2 (germline): SGHRS, YFSETQ. This CDR3 is built from 15 residues. The CDR3 nucleotides read TGCGCCAGCAGCTTGGCCTTAGCTAACACCGGGGAGCTGTTTTTT. It translates to CASSLALANTGELFF.

This chain's CDR3 is CASSSIPACFTGELFF. The CDR3 DNA is TGTGCCAGCAGCTCGATACCAGCGTGTTTCACCGGGGAGCTGTTTTTT. This sequence joins TRBV5-7 and TRBJ2-2; no definite D call. TRBV5-7 qualifies as an ORF whose function is uncertain. Trimming took 3 bases from V and 4 from J, leaving 16 bases between them. This CDR3 is built from 16 residues.

The genes are TRBV10-3 and TRBJ1-3; D remains ambiguous. Germline V CDR1 and CDR2: ENHRY, SYGVKD. V was pared by 8 bases and J by 0 bases, with 11 bases between. The CDR3 runs 14 residues. For the CDR3, the DNA is TGTGCCATCGAATCCGAGAGCTCTGGAAACACCATATATTTT. Protein product: CAIESESSGNTIYF.

The rearrangement joins TRBV19 to TRBJ1-6; 11 bases are a match to TRBD1. Germline V gene sequence: CDR1 LNHDA, CDR2 SQIVND (reference sequence). The CDR3 consists of 16 residues. Losses at the gene ends were 11 bases for V and 4 bases for J; bases not matched to a gene: 10. The CDR3 reads CASNLRDRGYNSPLHF. The CDR3 DNA reads as TGTGCCTCCAATCTCCGGGACAGGGGGTATAATTCACCCCTCCACTTT.

The chain carries TRBV11-2 and TRBJ2-2; possibly TRBD2 for D (7 bases). V lost 8 bases and J 5 bases, leaving 24 bases between the germline ends. Germline assignment: CDR1 SGHAT and CDR2 FQNNGV. This CDR3 spans 17 amino acids. The CDR3 spells CASPLEGGDSITGELFF. In nucleotides, the CDR3 is TGTGCCAGCCCCTTAGAGGGGGGGGACTCCATTACCGGGGAGCTGTTTTTT.

This sequence joins TRBV7-9 and TRBJ2-1; a weak D match, TRBD2 (6 bases). The ends were cut back, 3 bases at V and 5 bases at J, with 11 bases in the middle. CDR1 and CDR2 (germline): SEHNR, FQNEAQ (reference sequence). CDR3 length equals 14 residues. CDR3 protein: CASSLAGLNNEQFF. CDR3 coding DNA: TGTGCCAGCAGCTTGGCGGGACTTAACAATGAGCAGTTCTTC.

This clone was recorded only once. This chain connects TRBV14 to TRBJ1-4; D is perhaps TRBD1 (5 bases). Trimming left V 0 bases short and J 11 bases short, with 19 bases between. This CDR3 region has 16 residues. Germline CDR1 SGHDN, CDR2 FVKESK. This CDR3 reads CASSQDYGGHRDKLFF. DNA for the CDR3: TGTGCCAGCAGCCAAGATTACGGAGGACATCGTGACAAACTGTTTTTT.

J is TRBJ2-7 and V is TRBV19; 8 nucleotides line up with TRBD1. Looked up from germline, CDR1 is LNHDA and CDR2 is SQIVND (reference sequence). With 5 bases clipped from V and 5 bases from J, the junction kept 11 bases outside the gene matches. The CDR3 runs to 15 residues. The DNA for the CDR3 is TGTGCCAGTAGTCCGGCCGGGACAGGCCTTAACGAGCAGTACTTC. Translated, it gives CASSPAGTGLNEQYF.